This is a list of T cell receptor beta chains from one sample in a study of cytomegalovirus exposure and HLA in healthy donors. Measured with immunoSEQ multiplex PCR; TCRdb has only the in-frame clones, and not every one. In the table there are over 55,000 clones, approximately 70% of which are singletons. Sequencing was performed on PBMCs. The receptors stem from a woman aged 45-59 years in good health and CMV-seropositive. CDR3s include the opening cysteine and the closing phenylalanine or tryptophan. The order of the fields is J gene, V gene, clone size, D gene, CDR3 protein, CDR3 DNA. A D gene is named only where the DNA matches it firmly. Clone size is stated in some rows and not others, as once, few, many or a class when expanded.

j_gene: TRBJ2-5; v_gene: TRBV7-9; abundance: -; d_gene: TRBD1; CDR3aa: CASSPLTGLQETQYF; CDR3nt: TGTGCCAGCAGCCCGCTGACAGGGCTTCAAGAGACCCAGTACTTC
j_gene: TRBJ1-2; v_gene: TRBV11-1; abundance: few; d_gene: TRBD1; CDR3aa: CASSPRQGTANYGYTF; CDR3nt: TGTGCCAGCAGCCCCCGACAGGGGACGGCTAACTATGGCTACACCTTC
j_gene: TRBJ2-3; v_gene: TRBV5-5; abundance: -; d_gene: TRBD2; CDR3aa: CASSRTTRTRSSTDTQYF; CDR3nt: TGTGCCAGCAGCCGTACAACTCGGACTAGGTCCAGCACAGATACGCAGTATTTT
j_gene: TRBJ1-1; v_gene: TRBV4-1; abundance: few; d_gene: TRBD1; CDR3aa: CASSQVGRGRATEAFF; CDR3nt: TGCGCCAGCAGCCAAGTTGGCAGGGGGCGAGCTACTGAAGCTTTCTTT
j_gene: TRBJ2-2; v_gene: TRBV9; abundance: once; d_gene: -; CDR3aa: CARRRDRYTGELFF; CDR3nt: TGTGCCAGGAGACGGGATCGGTACACCGGGGAGCTGTTTTTT
j_gene: TRBJ2-7; v_gene: TRBV2; abundance: -; d_gene: TRBD1; CDR3aa: CASSYYQGASYEQYF; CDR3nt: TGTGCCAGCAGTTACTATCAGGGGGCTTCCTACGAGCAGTACTTC
j_gene: TRBJ2-5; v_gene: TRBV30; abundance: -; d_gene: -; CDR3aa: CAGSQGRETQYF; CDR3nt: TGTGCCGGAAGCCAGGGTAGGGAGACCCAGTACTTC
j_gene: TRBJ1-1; v_gene: TRBV4-3; abundance: -; d_gene: -; CDR3aa: CASSQDVPGDTEAFF; CDR3nt: TGCGCCAGCAGCCAAGATGTTCCAGGTGACACTGAAGCTTTCTTT
j_gene: TRBJ1-2; v_gene: TRBV5-1; abundance: -; d_gene: -; CDR3aa: CASAAEIRGGSYGYTF; CDR3nt: TGCGCCAGCGCAGCCGAAATACGGGGAGGTAGCTATGGCTACACCTTC
j_gene: TRBJ1-1; v_gene: TRBV19; abundance: -; d_gene: -; CDR3aa: CASSSPTDSMNTEAFF; CDR3nt: TGTGCCAGTAGTTCACCGACAGACTCTATGAACACTGAAGCTTTCTTT
j_gene: TRBJ1-2; v_gene: TRBV7-2; abundance: once; d_gene: TRBD1; CDR3aa: CASSREQGGGYTF; CDR3nt: TGTGCCAGCAGCCGTGAACAGGGGGGTGGCTACACCTTC
j_gene: TRBJ1-5; v_gene: TRBV5-4; abundance: few; d_gene: -; CDR3aa: CASSLLGRGNQPQHF; CDR3nt: TGTGCCAGCAGCTTGCTGGGCAGGGGCAATCAGCCCCAGCATTTT
j_gene: TRBJ2-7; v_gene: TRBV29-1; abundance: -; d_gene: TRBD2; CDR3aa: CSVEGTSGGLYEQYF; CDR3nt: TGCAGCGTTGAAGGGACTAGCGGGGGGCTCTACGAGCAGTACTTC
j_gene: TRBJ1-3; v_gene: TRBV25-1; abundance: -; d_gene: TRBD1; CDR3aa: CASSATGGSGNTIYF; CDR3nt: TGTGCCAGCAGTGCGACAGGGGGCTCGGGAAACACCATATATTTT
j_gene: TRBJ2-2; v_gene: TRBV15; abundance: once; d_gene: TRBD1; CDR3aa: CATSRESGQGAYTGELFF; CDR3nt: TGTGCCACCAGCAGAGAGTCCGGGCAGGGGGCGTATACCGGGGAGCTGTTTTTT
j_gene: TRBJ1-1; v_gene: TRBV5-1; abundance: few; d_gene: -; CDR3aa: CASSLYKSNTEAFF; CDR3nt: TGCGCCAGCAGCTTGTATAAATCGAACACTGAAGCTTTCTTT
j_gene: TRBJ1-1; v_gene: TRBV28; abundance: -; d_gene: -; CDR3aa: CASSAFTGRGNTEAFF; CDR3nt: TGTGCCAGCAGTGCCTTTACCGGACGGGGAAACACTGAAGCTTTCTTT
j_gene: TRBJ2-3; v_gene: TRBV19; abundance: once; d_gene: TRBD2; CDR3aa: CASRPLAGGYQDTQYF; CDR3nt: TGTGCCAGTAGGCCGCTAGCGGGGGGGTATCAAGATACGCAGTATTTT
j_gene: TRBJ1-4; v_gene: TRBV7-9; abundance: -; d_gene: -; CDR3aa: CASSPVWRDEKLFF; CDR3nt: TGTGCCAGCAGCCCCGTATGGCGGGATGAAAAACTGTTTTTT
j_gene: TRBJ1-1; v_gene: TRBV4-1; abundance: once; d_gene: TRBD1; CDR3aa: CASREGQGNTEAFF; CDR3nt: TGCGCCAGCAGGGAAGGACAGGGGAACACTGAAGCTTTCTTT
j_gene: TRBJ2-7; v_gene: TRBV10-3; abundance: -; d_gene: TRBD1; CDR3aa: CAISLGQGSSYEQYF; CDR3nt: TGTGCCATCAGCCTGGGACAGGGGAGTTCCTACGAGCAGTACTTC
j_gene: TRBJ2-1; v_gene: TRBV7-3; abundance: -; d_gene: TRBD2; CDR3aa: CASSRTSGSSNEQFF; CDR3nt: TGTGCCAGCAGCCGGACTAGCGGGAGTTCCAATGAGCAGTTCTTC
j_gene: TRBJ2-3; v_gene: TRBV19; abundance: -; d_gene: TRBD1; CDR3aa: CASSTRQGGTDTQYF; CDR3nt: TGTGCCAGTAGTACTAGACAGGGTGGAACAGATACGCAGTATTTT
j_gene: TRBJ2-3; v_gene: TRBV11-2; abundance: -; d_gene: TRBD2; CDR3aa: CASSPGGTSGSDTQYF; CDR3nt: TGTGCCAGCAGCCCTGGGGGGACTAGCGGATCAGATACGCAGTATTTT
j_gene: TRBJ2-7; v_gene: TRBV11-2; abundance: -; d_gene: -; CDR3aa: CASSADFSYEQYF; CDR3nt: TGTGCCAGCTCGGCAGACTTCTCCTACGAGCAGTACTTC
j_gene: TRBJ2-1; v_gene: TRBV5-1; abundance: -; d_gene: -; CDR3aa: CASSLSTGVSYEQFF; CDR3nt: TGCGCCAGCAGCTTGAGTACGGGAGTTAGCTATGAGCAGTTCTTC
j_gene: TRBJ1-2; v_gene: TRBV30; abundance: -; d_gene: TRBD1; CDR3aa: CAWSVQGVSGYTF; CDR3nt: TGTGCCTGGAGTGTCCAGGGGGTTAGTGGCTACACCTTC
j_gene: TRBJ2-7; v_gene: TRBV27; abundance: -; d_gene: TRBD1; CDR3aa: CASSTGGRYEQYF; CDR3nt: TGTGCCAGCAGCACAGGGGGCAGGTACGAGCAGTACTTC
j_gene: TRBJ1-1; v_gene: TRBV27; abundance: -; d_gene: -; CDR3aa: CASSFEGRRNTEAFF; CDR3nt: TGTGCCAGCAGTTTTGAGGGCCGGAGGAACACTGAAGCTTTCTTT
j_gene: TRBJ2-2; v_gene: TRBV7-3; abundance: once; d_gene: TRBD1; CDR3aa: CASSLTDRGGELFF; CDR3nt: TGTGCCAGCAGCTTAACGGACAGGGGGGGGGAGCTGTTTTTT
j_gene: TRBJ2-3; v_gene: TRBV7-2; abundance: -; d_gene: -; CDR3aa: CASSSQLDTQYF; CDR3nt: TGTGCCAGCAGCTCCCAACTGGATACGCAGTATTTT
j_gene: TRBJ1-2; v_gene: TRBV2; abundance: -; d_gene: -; CDR3aa: CASSELGDYGYTF; CDR3nt: TGTGCCAGCAGTGAACTAGGGGACTATGGCTACACCTTC
j_gene: TRBJ2-7; v_gene: TRBV5-1; abundance: -; d_gene: TRBD2; CDR3aa: CASSLRTSGGSYEQYF; CDR3nt: TGCGCCAGCAGTCTTAGAACTAGCGGGGGCTCCTACGAGCAGTACTTC
j_gene: TRBJ1-1; v_gene: TRBV5-1; abundance: few; d_gene: TRBD1; CDR3aa: CASSSIRGANTEAFF; CDR3nt: TGCGCCAGCAGCTCGATCAGGGGGGCCAACACTGAAGCTTTCTTT
j_gene: TRBJ1-4; v_gene: TRBV7-2; abundance: few; d_gene: -; CDR3aa: CASSLFTGSNEKLFF; CDR3nt: TGTGCCAGCAGCTTATTTACAGGGTCGAACGAAAAACTGTTTTTT
j_gene: TRBJ1-1; v_gene: TRBV29-1; abundance: -; d_gene: -; CDR3aa: CSVGRRSEAFF; CDR3nt: TGCAGCGTTGGAAGGCGGAGTGAAGCTTTCTTT
j_gene: TRBJ1-2; v_gene: TRBV2; abundance: -; d_gene: TRBD1; CDR3aa: CASRSTGETYGYTF; CDR3nt: TGTGCCAGCAGATCGACAGGGGAGACCTATGGCTACACCTTC
j_gene: TRBJ2-5; v_gene: TRBV6-5; abundance: -; d_gene: -; CDR3aa: CASSYSPPGVQETQYF; CDR3nt: TGTGCCAGCAGTTACTCGCCCCCGGGGGTCCAAGAGACCCAGTACTTC
j_gene: TRBJ1-3; v_gene: TRBV30; abundance: -; d_gene: TRBD1; CDR3aa: CAWDRGLSGNTIYF; CDR3nt: TGTGCCTGGGACAGGGGGCTCTCTGGAAACACCATATATTTT
j_gene: TRBJ2-5; v_gene: TRBV15; abundance: -; d_gene: TRBD2; CDR3aa: CATSRADWTSTQETQYF; CDR3nt: TGTGCCACCAGCAGAGCCGACTGGACTAGCACTCAAGAGACCCAGTACTTC